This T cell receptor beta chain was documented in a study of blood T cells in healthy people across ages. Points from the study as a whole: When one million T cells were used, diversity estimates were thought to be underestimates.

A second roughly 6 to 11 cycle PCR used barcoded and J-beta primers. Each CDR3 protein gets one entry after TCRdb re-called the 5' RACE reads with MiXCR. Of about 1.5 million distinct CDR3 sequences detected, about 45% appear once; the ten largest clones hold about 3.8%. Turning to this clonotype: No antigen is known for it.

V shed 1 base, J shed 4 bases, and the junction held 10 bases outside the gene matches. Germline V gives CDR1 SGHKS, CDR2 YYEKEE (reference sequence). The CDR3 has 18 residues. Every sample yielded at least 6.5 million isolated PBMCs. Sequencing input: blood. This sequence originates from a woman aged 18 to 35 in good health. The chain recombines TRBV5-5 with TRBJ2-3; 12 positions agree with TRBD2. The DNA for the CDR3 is TGTGCCAGCAGCTTGCTCGGACTAGCGGGGCCGGGGGCAGATACGCAGTATTTT. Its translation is CASSLLGLAGPGADTQYF. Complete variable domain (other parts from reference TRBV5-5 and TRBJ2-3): DAGVTQSPTHLIKTRGQQVTLRCSPISGHKSVSWYQQVLGQGPQFIFQYYEKEERGRGNFPDRFSARQFPNYSSELNVNALLLGDSALYLCASSLLGLAGPGADTQYFGPGTRLTVL.